Below are 18 T cell receptor beta chains sequenced from a single sample in a study of T cell repertoires in cytomegalovirus infection. One entry per CDR3 protein results from TCRdb running MiXCR on the reads. The sample comprises a few hundred thousand distinct CDR3 sequences, roughly 20% of which are singletons, and 8.7% rests with the top ten. Sequences were obtained from PBMCs. The receptors originated from a human donor in good health (CMV status not recorded). Some clones in this sample may be carry-over from other donors' samples.

DNA of the CDR3: TGTGCCAGCAAAGGGGGCAGGGGGTCTTCGGAGACCCAGTACTTC. Its translation is CASKGGRGSSETQYF. The chain uses TRBV2 and TRBJ2-5, with 7 bases matching TRBD1. This CDR3 comprises 15 residues. From germline, CDR1 is SNHLY and CDR2 FYNNEI. V lost 7 bases to trimming and J lost 5 bases; unmatched junction nucleotides: 13.

The CDR3 sequence: CASSYSGLSGGSPLHF. The CDR3 DNA reads as TGTGCCAGCAGTTACTCCGGACTGTCGGGGGGTTCACCCCTCCACTTT. V is TRBV6-6 and J is TRBJ1-6, with a tentative D call TRBD1 (5 bases). Germline V lookup: CDR1 MNHNY, CDR2 SVGAGI (reference sequence). This CDR3 comprises 16 residues. V was clipped by 0 bases and J by 9 bases, with 15 bases between them.

The V and J genes are TRBV7-9 and TRBJ2-2; weak D call: TRBD2 (6 bases). Germline lookup yields CDR1 SEHNR and CDR2 FQNEAQ (reference sequence). Trimming took 0 bases from V and 8 from J, leaving 16 bases between them. The CDR3 extends over 16 amino acids. CDR3 loop: CASSLAGTPSRGELFF. The DNA for the CDR3 is TGTGCCAGCAGCTTAGCCGGGACTCCCTCCCGAGGGGAGCTGTTTTTT. The full variable domain, completed using reference TRBV7-9 and TRBJ2-2, is DTGVSQNPRHKITKRGQNVTFRCDPISEHNRLYWYRQTLGQGPEFLTYFQNEAQLEKSRLLSDRFSAERPKGSFSTLEIQRTEQGDSAMYLCASSLAGTPSRGELFFGEGSRLTVL.

This clonotype was seen repeatedly, ten times or more. The genes are TRBV7-2 and TRBJ1-6; D is ambiguous. The CDR3 consists of 13 residues. Germline-derived CDR1 and CDR2 are SGHTA and FQGNSA. Trimming removed 1 base at V and 6 bases at J, with 4 bases between. CDR3 in amino acids: CASSLVLNSPLHF. The CDR3 DNA reads TGTGCCAGCAGCTTAGTTCTTAATTCACCCCTCCACTTT.

CDR3 in amino acids: CATSRDDYPSTDTQYF. CDR3 sequence (DNA): TGTGCCACCAGCAGAGATGACTACCCTAGCACAGATACGCAGTATTTT. The chain uses TRBV15 and TRBJ2-3, with D tentatively TRBD2 (5 bases). V lost 0 bases, J lost 0 bases, and 10 bases lay in between. Germline V gene lookup returns CDR1 LNHNV and CDR2 YYDKDF (reference sequence). The CDR3 is 16 residues long.

The CDR3 protein is CASSEDYGNYEQYF. The CDR3 region has the DNA TGTGCCAGCAGTGAAGATTATGGGAACTACGAGCAGTACTTC. V is TRBV2 and J is TRBJ2-7; D ambiguous. V lost 1 base to trimming and J lost 3 bases, with 10 bases between them. The germline V gene has CDR1 SNHLY and CDR2 FYNNEI. The CDR3 has 14 amino acids.

The table lists this clonotype with many counts. The V and J genes are TRBV28 and TRBJ2-5; TRBD1 matches 12 bases. From germline, CDR1 is MDHEN and CDR2 SYDVKM. CDR3 length: 16 residues. Trimming took 6 bases from V and 4 from J; bases not matched to a gene: 9. CDR3 in amino acids: CASRYPGTGGAETQYF. The CDR3 nucleotides are TGTGCCAGCAGATACCCCGGGACAGGGGGCGCAGAGACCCAGTACTTC.

In this sample, this clonotype turned up many times. This chain links TRBV7-9 with TRBJ2-3, with D hard to call. Per the germline V gene, CDR1 is SEHNR and CDR2 is FQNEAQ (reference sequence). Trimming left V 2 bases short and J 5 bases short, with 5 bases between. CDR3 size: 12 residues. The CDR3 sequence: CASSLKGDTQYF. The CDR3 DNA reads as TGTGCCAGCAGCTTAAAAGGAGATACGCAGTATTTT.

This clonotype has a handful of counts. The gene calls are TRBV6-2 or TRBV6-3 and TRBJ2-2; TRBD1 aligns across 7 bases. Germline V CDR1 and CDR2: MNHEY, SVGEGT. V lost 6 bases to trimming and J lost 3 bases; unmatched junction nucleotides: 4. The CDR3 contains 14 residues. CDR3 amino acids: CASRKGQYTGELFF. As DNA, the CDR3 is TGTGCCAGCAGGAAGGGACAGTACACCGGGGAGCTGTTTTTT.

The chain links TRBV7-9 to TRBJ1-6; D remains ambiguous. The CDR3 length is 15 residues. Trimming stripped 2 bases from V and 9 bases from J, with 14 bases between. Germline CDR1 and CDR2: SEHNR and FQNEAQ (reference sequence). CDR3 sequence reads: CASSLFETLISPLHF. The CDR3 coding sequence is TGTGCCAGCAGCTTATTCGAAACCCTCATTTCACCCCTCCACTTT.

The chain uses TRBV15 and TRBJ2-1; D unresolved. V shed 0 bases and J shed 4 bases, with 10 bases lying between them. The CDR3 contains 15 residues. Germline V gene data show CDR1 as LNHNV and CDR2 as YYDKDF (reference sequence). In DNA form, the CDR3 reads TGTGCCACCAGCAGAGATTATGCAGATTACAATGAGCAGTTCTTC. It is translated as CATSRDYADYNEQFF.

This clonotype occurred a few times. The rearrangement uses TRBV20-1 and TRBJ1-1, with D possibly being TRBD1 (5 bases). The germline gives CDR1 DFQATT, CDR2 SNEGSKA (reference sequence). V lost 3 bases to trimming and J lost 1 base, with 12 bases between them. The CDR3 is 14 residues long. The CDR3 DNA is TGCAGTGCTAGGATATTGAGGGGGAACACTGAAGCTTTCTTT. The encoded protein is CSARILRGNTEAFF.

The CDR3 DNA is TGTGCCAGTAGTGACCCCGGACAGGGTCGTTCTTACAATGAGCAGTTCTTC. This gives the protein CASSDPGQGRSYNEQFF. The V gene is TRBV19, the J gene TRBJ2-1, with 8 bases that match TRBD1. Germline CDR1 LNHDA, CDR2 SQIVND (reference sequence). Unmatched junction bases numbered 13, after V lost 5 bases and J lost 4 bases. This CDR3 contains 17 residues.

This clonotype was found many times. The chain carries TRBV7-2 and TRBJ2-5, with 11 bases aligning to TRBD2. In germline, CDR1 is SGHTA, CDR2 FQGNSA. V was clipped by 6 bases and J by 5 bases; unmatched bases: 14. This CDR3 comprises 17 residues. As DNA, the CDR3 is TGTGCCAGCAGTCCTGTTACTAGCGGGAGATGGATTGAGACCCAGTACTTC. Translation gives CASSPVTSGRWIETQYF.

This clonotype was observed many times. This chain joins TRBV7-2 and TRBJ2-2; unclear D gene. Germline V lookup: CDR1 SGHTA, CDR2 FQGNSA. Trimming took off 2 bases at V and 0 bases at J, with 7 bases between the two ends. This CDR3 contains 15 residues. CDR3 in DNA: TGTGCCAGCAGCTTAACCGGTTCGAACACCGGGGAGCTGTTTTTT. Translated: CASSLTGSNTGELFF.

Ten or more counts support this clonotype. The rearrangement uses TRBV7-2 and TRBJ1-4, with 7 bases aligning to TRBD1. The germline CDR1 and CDR2 sequences are SGHTA and FQGNSA. This CDR3 is 15 amino acids long. V lost 5 bases to trimming and J lost 2 bases; unmatched junction nucleotides: 5. CDR3 nucleotide sequence: TGTGCCAGCAGCGAACAACAGGGGACTAATGAAAAACTGTTTTTT. This sequence encodes CASSEQQGTNEKLFF.

This clonotype came up many times. The chain is built from TRBV6-2 or TRBV6-3 and TRBJ1-1, with D possibly being TRBD1 (6 bases). Looked up from germline, CDR1 is MNHEY and CDR2 is SVGEGT. V dropped 4 bases and J dropped 8 bases, with 11 bases sitting between them. This CDR3 spans 12 amino acids. CDR3 sequence: CASSLGTREAFF. In DNA, the CDR3 is TGTGCCAGCAGTTTGGGGACAAGAGAAGCTTTCTTT.

This chain connects TRBV5-1 to TRBJ1-2; D unresolved. In germline, CDR1 is SGHRS, CDR2 YFSETQ. This CDR3 spans 14 amino acids. The ends were cut back, 1 base at V and 4 bases at J, with 11 bases in the middle. This CDR3 is CASSLNSLSYGYTF. CDR3 nucleotides: TGCGCCAGCAGCTTGAACAGTCTAAGCTATGGCTACACCTTC.